A selection of T cell receptor beta chains follows, all from one sample in a study of T cell repertoires in cytomegalovirus infection. Each CDR3 protein gets one entry after TCRdb re-called the reads with MiXCR. Here the sample spans fewer than 1,000,000 distinct CDR3 sequences, more than 25% being singletons. Antigens of these TCRs are unknown. The sample here was cultured CD8+ T cells from PBMCs, taken from culture after CMV antigen stimulation. Source of these receptors: a human donor in good health (CMV status not recorded). Some clones in this sample may be carry-over from other donors' samples. The CDR3 runs from the conserved cysteine through the conserved F or W. Fields, in order: V gene, J gene, clone size, CDR3 length, D gene, CDR3 protein, CDR3 DNA. The D gene is left open where the match is weak. Some rows mark clone size as missing; the rest say once, few, many or name a class of expanded clone.

V gene: TRBV24-1; J gene: TRBJ1-1; clone size: -; CDR3 length: 15; D gene: TRBD1; CDR3 protein: CATSDRTGVNTEAFF; CDR3 DNA: TGTGCCACCAGTGATAGAACAGGGGTGAACACTGAAGCTTTCTTT
V gene: TRBV25-1; J gene: TRBJ2-1; clone size: -; CDR3 length: 11; D gene: -; CDR3 protein: CATGRGNEQFF; CDR3 DNA: TGTGCCACCGGCCGAGGGAATGAGCAGTTCTTC
V gene: TRBV7-6; J gene: TRBJ1-5; clone size: many; CDR3 length: 16; D gene: TRBD1; CDR3 protein: CASSSGTGGSYQPQHF; CDR3 DNA: TGTGCCAGCAGCTCGGGGACAGGGGGCTCATATCAGCCCCAGCATTTT
V gene: TRBV7-9; J gene: TRBJ2-1; clone size: -; CDR3 length: 16; D gene: TRBD2; CDR3 protein: CASSLPPSGGADEQFF; CDR3 DNA: TGTGCCAGCAGCTTACCGCCTAGCGGGGGGGCGGATGAGCAGTTCTTC
V gene: TRBV4-2; J gene: TRBJ1-6; clone size: -; CDR3 length: 17; D gene: TRBD1; CDR3 protein: CASSQEKDRGGNSPLHF; CDR3 DNA: TGTGCCAGCAGCCAAGAGAAGGACAGGGGAGGTAATTCACCCCTCCACTTT
V gene: TRBV7-8; J gene: TRBJ1-5; clone size: -; CDR3 length: 17; D gene: -; CDR3 protein: CASSPPRRAYSNQPQHF; CDR3 DNA: TGTGCCAGCAGCCCCCCGCGCAGGGCCTATAGCAATCAGCCCCAGCATTTT
V gene: TRBV27; J gene: TRBJ2-5; clone size: many; CDR3 length: 13; D gene: TRBD1; CDR3 protein: CASSFRGQETQYF; CDR3 DNA: TGTGCCAGCAGTTTCAGGGGGCAAGAGACCCAGTACTTC
V gene: TRBV6-5; J gene: TRBJ1-1; clone size: -; CDR3 length: 17; D gene: TRBD1; CDR3 protein: CASSLDRGRPENTEAFF; CDR3 DNA: TGTGCCAGCAGCCTGGACAGGGGGCGCCCGGAGAACACTGAAGCTTTCTTT
V gene: TRBV7-4; J gene: TRBJ1-2; clone size: -; CDR3 length: 11; D gene: -; CDR3 protein: CASSRGVGYTF; CDR3 DNA: TGTGCCAGCAGCCGAGGGGTCGGCTACACCTTC
V gene: TRBV19; J gene: TRBJ1-5; clone size: few; CDR3 length: 17; D gene: -; CDR3 protein: CASSIDPGSLFNQPQHF; CDR3 DNA: TGTGCCAGTAGTATAGATCCGGGGTCCCTCTTCAATCAGCCCCAGCATTTT
V gene: TRBV11-2; J gene: TRBJ1-5; clone size: many; CDR3 length: 18; D gene: -; CDR3 protein: CASSLALPCRVCNQPQHF; CDR3 DNA: TGTGCCAGCAGCTTAGCCCTCCCCTGTAGGGTTTGCAATCAGCCCCAGCATTTT
V gene: TRBV11-2; J gene: TRBJ1-5; clone size: few; CDR3 length: 14; D gene: -; CDR3 protein: CASSLQGPHQPQHF; CDR3 DNA: TGTGCCAGCAGCTTACAGGGGCCTCATCAGCCCCAGCATTTT
V gene: TRBV29-1; J gene: TRBJ2-1; clone size: few; CDR3 length: 11; D gene: -; CDR3 protein: CSVEAGNEQFF; CDR3 DNA: TGCAGCGTTGAGGCGGGCAATGAGCAGTTCTTC
V gene: TRBV12-3/TRBV12-4; J gene: TRBJ1-6; clone size: many; CDR3 length: 15; D gene: TRBD1; CDR3 protein: CASSPRTGGLSPLHF; CDR3 DNA: TGTGCCAGCAGTCCGCGGACAGGGGGCCTTTCACCCCTCCACTTT
V gene: TRBV7-6; J gene: TRBJ2-7; clone size: many; CDR3 length: 14; D gene: -; CDR3 protein: CASSSGAGSYEQYF; CDR3 DNA: TGTGCCAGCAGCTCGGGAGCCGGATCCTACGAGCAGTACTTC
V gene: TRBV7-8; J gene: TRBJ1-2; clone size: many; CDR3 length: 14; D gene: -; CDR3 protein: CASSLADIYYGYTF; CDR3 DNA: TGTGCCAGCAGCTTAGCTGACATTTACTATGGCTACACCTTC
V gene: TRBV27; J gene: TRBJ1-2; clone size: -; CDR3 length: 13; D gene: -; CDR3 protein: CASTLLPNYGYTF; CDR3 DNA: TGTGCCAGCACCTTGCTACCTAACTATGGCTACACCTTC
V gene: TRBV6-2/TRBV6-3; J gene: TRBJ2-5; clone size: many; CDR3 length: 12; D gene: -; CDR3 protein: CASSRRGETQYF; CDR3 DNA: TGTGCCAGCAGCAGGAGAGGGGAGACCCAGTACTTC
V gene: TRBV7-2; J gene: TRBJ2-3; clone size: many; CDR3 length: 15; D gene: -; CDR3 protein: CASSFAQSRMDTQYF; CDR3 DNA: TGTGCCAGCAGCTTTGCCCAGAGCCGGATGGATACGCAGTATTTT
V gene: TRBV7-2; J gene: TRBJ2-7; clone size: few; CDR3 length: 17; D gene: -; CDR3 protein: CASSLGILARGINEQYF; CDR3 DNA: TGTGCCAGCAGCTTAGGTATTCTAGCGAGAGGGATCAACGAGCAGTACTTC
V gene: TRBV19; J gene: TRBJ2-7; clone size: -; CDR3 length: 18; D gene: TRBD2; CDR3 protein: CASSIVPHIAGVTYEQYF; CDR3 DNA: TGTGCCAGTAGTATAGTACCCCACATAGCGGGGGTGACCTACGAGCAGTACTTC
V gene: TRBV12-3/TRBV12-4; J gene: TRBJ2-3; clone size: -; CDR3 length: 16; D gene: -; CDR3 protein: CASSFSRENSLDTQYF; CDR3 DNA: TGTGCCAGCAGTTTCAGTAGGGAGAATTCCTTAGATACGCAGTATTTT
V gene: TRBV4-3; J gene: TRBJ2-3; clone size: -; CDR3 length: 14; D gene: -; CDR3 protein: CASSQGVGGDTQYF; CDR3 DNA: TGCGCCAGCAGCCAAGGGGTCGGCGGGGATACGCAGTATTTT
V gene: TRBV7-9; J gene: TRBJ2-3; clone size: -; CDR3 length: 17; D gene: TRBD1; CDR3 protein: CASSSNRQGRPLDTQYF; CDR3 DNA: TGTGCCAGCAGCTCAAATCGACAGGGTCGGCCCCTCGATACGCAGTATTTT
V gene: TRBV12-5; J gene: TRBJ1-2; clone size: once; CDR3 length: 16; D gene: -; CDR3 protein: CASGPIEDSRNYGYTF; CDR3 DNA: TGTGCTAGTGGTCCTATTGAGGACAGCCGTAACTATGGCTACACCTTC
V gene: TRBV24-1; J gene: TRBJ2-1; clone size: -; CDR3 length: 14; D gene: TRBD1; CDR3 protein: CATRDRGVDNEQFF; CDR3 DNA: TGTGCCACCCGGGACAGGGGCGTAGACAATGAGCAGTTCTTC
V gene: TRBV6-2/TRBV6-3; J gene: TRBJ2-1; clone size: -; CDR3 length: 14; D gene: -; CDR3 protein: CASSQDSPYNEQFF; CDR3 DNA: TGTGCCAGCAGTCAAGACAGCCCCTACAATGAGCAGTTCTTC
V gene: TRBV12-3/TRBV12-4; J gene: TRBJ2-1; clone size: -; CDR3 length: 15; D gene: -; CDR3 protein: CASSLRQLFYNEQFF; CDR3 DNA: TGTGCCAGCAGTTTAAGGCAGCTGTTTTACAATGAGCAGTTCTTC